The present entry profiles one T cell receptor (beta chain) with its context. Sequencing was performed with immunoSEQ multiplex PCR; in TCRdb, only in-frame clones are kept and a portion is missing. The data show tens of thousands of clones, approximately 80% seen once. These data are taken from a study of blood T cell repertoires in COVID-19. The CDR3 spans 14 residues. The V gene lost 1 base and the J gene lost 2 bases, with 8 bases spanning the gap. Germline values: CDR1 MDHEN, CDR2 SYDVKM. This receptor was obtained from a man aged 30 to 45 with COVID-19, enrolled during active disease. The V call is TRBV28, the J call TRBJ1-2; D ambiguous. The sequencing input was peripheral blood. CDR3 sequence reads: CASSLSGSNYGYTF. The CDR3 DNA reads TGTGCCAGCAGTTTATCAGGCTCAAACTATGGCTACACCTTC.